Presented here are 4 T cell receptor beta chains from one specimen sequenced in a study of shared clonotypes between healthy human individuals. Clones were sequenced by immunoSEQ multiplex PCR, and TCRdb holds only the in-frame ones, with some missing. The sample yields some 900,000 clones, approximately 80% seen once. Sequences were obtained from memory CD4+ T cells sorted from blood. Sample subset: CD45RA-negative fraction. These receptors came from a young man in good health.

This clone came up a few times. The chain joins TRBV6-5 to TRBJ2-7; 8 nucleotides align to TRBD2. Germline V lookup: CDR1 MNHEY, CDR2 SVGAGI. The CDR3 consists of 16 residues. V shed 2 bases and J 3 bases; nucleotides not matched to a gene: 9. The CDR3 bases are TGTGCCAGCAGTTACGCCCCCCCGGGACTAGGCTACGAGCAGTACTTC. Translated, it gives CASSYAPPGLGYEQYF.

The table lists this clone with a count of one. The chain couples TRBV5-4 to TRBJ2-7, with D maybe TRBD1 (5 bases). The CDR3 is made up of 12 amino acids. Germline CDR1 SGHNT, CDR2 YYREEE (reference sequence). V was shortened by 6 bases and J by 3 bases, with 10 bases between the two germline ends. CDR3 sequence (DNA): TGTGCCAGCAACAGGCAGGGCTACGAGCAGTACTTC. Translated, it gives CASNRQGYEQYF.

This chain connects TRBV11-2 to TRBJ2-6; a weak D match, TRBD2 (6 bases). There are 17 residues in the CDR3. Germline V CDR1 and CDR2: SGHAT, FQNNGV. Trimming took off 5 bases at V and 1 base at J, with 15 bases between the two ends. CDR3 sequence reads: CASSTSGLGSGANVLTF. CDR3 sequence (DNA): TGTGCCAGCAGCACGTCGGGACTCGGGTCTGGGGCCAACGTCCTGACTTTC.

The chain links TRBV18 to TRBJ1-2; D is possibly TRBD1 (5 bases). The CDR3 runs to 15 residues. Germline V gene data show CDR1 as KGHSH and CDR2 as LQKENI. Trimming pared 0 bases from V and 0 bases from J, leaving 8 bases between. CDR3 sequence reads: CASSPPGRTNYGYTF. DNA of the CDR3: TGTGCCAGCTCACCACCGGGACGAACTAACTATGGCTACACCTTC.